This T cell receptor (beta chain) was identified in a study of OX40 agonist ivuxolimab in advanced cancers. Regarding the study in general: Ivuxolimab was an agonistic, fully human IgG2 monoclonal antibody directed against OX40 (CD134), a costimulatory receptor. Intravenous ivuxolimab was administered to patients every 2 weeks at six dose levels: 0.01, 0.1, 0.3, 1.5, 3 and 10 mg/kg. Of the approximately 54 patients in dose escalation, 19 had hepatocellular carcinoma, about 15 had melanoma, 9 had renal cell carcinoma and 9 had head and neck cancer. In the dose-escalation cohort, roughly 80% of patients were male, and the mean age was approximately 60 years, with a range of about 23 to 90. Patients were allowed to have had prior anti-PD-1, anti-PD-L1 or anti-CTLA-4 therapy, and more than 30% of the dose-escalation patients had previously received checkpoint inhibitors. Partial responses occurred in three dose-escalation patients, of whom one had hepatocellular carcinoma and two had cutaneous melanoma. The purpose of peripheral TCRbeta sequencing was to test whether ivuxolimab changed TCR sequence diversity and led to clonal T-cell expansion. The paper reports the monotherapy dose-escalation portion (N of about 50 patients) of the phase I ivuxolimab trial.

This clone came up once. Its antigen remains unidentified. No much larger clonotype is one base removed from it; base qualities were not supplied. Reading the germline V gene gives CDR1 SGHVS and CDR2 FQNEAQ. The CDR3 runs 14 amino acids, cysteine and phenylalanine included. CDR3 DNA is the only sequence kept; it has 42 bases, read in frame from the first base. Clipping removes 4 bases from V and 6 bases from J, with 8 as the unmatched junction base count. The trial excluded patients who had a history of autoimmune disease or were on systemic immunosuppression. Peripheral blood for TCR sequencing was drawn from every dose cohort at baseline, at cycle 4 day 1 and at cycle 7 day 1. The samples were taken from a phase I, first-in-human, multicenter, open-label dose-escalation trial of ivuxolimab. Adults with locally advanced or metastatic melanoma, renal cell, hepatocellular, or head and neck squamous cell carcinoma were enrolled in the trial. Before TCR sequencing, CD4+ and CD8+ T cells were separately sorted from peripheral blood.

General study outcomes and caveats: Partial responders in the 0.1-3.0 mg/kg groups had among the lowest normalized peripheral clonal expansion, especially among CD8+ T cells. Antigen specificity was not determined for the clonally expanded peripheral T cells. At doses of 0.1 to 3.0 mg/kg, clonal expansion of both CD4+ and CD8+ T cells in blood was seen between baseline and week 6. After ivuxolimab, more expanded clones were found on average in CD8+ T cells than in CD4+ T cells. Low levels of normalized T-cell clonal expansion were also seen in some nonresponding patients.

Genomic DNA was extracted from sorted cells for sequencing of the TCRbeta CDR3 region. The immunoSEQ Assay was used to sequence the TCRbeta CDR3 regions. The source is immuneACCESS, and TCRdb retained only in-frame sequences with V and J called. Part of the clones is not carried over; for the studies checked, unresolved V genes explain less than half of this, and the remainder is unexplained. Present in this sample are over 70,000 clones, around nine tenths of which were seen just once. Roughly 1.6% of the sample is taken by the ten largest. The chain is made from TRBV7-8 and TRBJ2-7, and TRBD2 matches 8 of the central bases. The receptor was isolated from an adult with an advanced solid tumor such as melanoma, head and neck, liver or kidney cancer. The sequenced sample was CD4+ or CD8+ T cells sorted from blood, obtained in a trial of the OX40 agonist ivuxolimab. The CDR3 region reads CASSYLGGVGEQYF. The bases are TGTGCCAGCAGCTACCTCGGGGGGGTCGGCGAGCAGTACTTC. The full variable domain, with segments outside the CDR3 supplied by the reference TRBV7-8 and TRBJ2-7 proteins, appears as GAGVSQSPRYKVAKRGQDVALRCDPISGHVSLFWYQQALGQGPEFLTYFQNEAQLDKSGLPSDRFFAERPEGSVSTLKIQRTQQEDSAVYLCASSYLGGVGEQYFGPGTRLTVT.